These 27 T cell receptor beta chains were sequenced from one sample in a study of blood T cell repertoires in COVID-19. Only in-frame clones appear in the TCRdb table, and some are missing; sequencing was by immunoSEQ multiplex PCR. Altogether about 50,000 clones are present, about 89% being singletons, with the ten largest covering 16%. Material: peripheral blood. These receptors were taken from a man aged 60 to 69 with active or convalescent COVID-19.

The chain uses TRBV7-2 and TRBJ1-6; no clear D. The CDR3 is made up of 17 amino acids. From germline, CDR1 is SGHTA and CDR2 FQGNSA. V lost 0 bases, J lost 0 bases, and 9 bases lay in between. The CDR3 region has the DNA TGTGCCAGCAGCTTAGCGCCCATACTCTCCTATAATTCACCCCTCCACTTT. This translates into CASSLAPILSYNSPLHF.

This chain links TRBV30 with TRBJ1-6, with no clear D. Germline CDR1 reads GTSNPN; CDR2 reads SVGIG (reference sequence). Trimming stripped 3 bases from V and 0 bases from J, with 6 bases between. This CDR3 is built from 14 residues. CDR3 coding DNA: TGTGCCTGGAGGCCGAGCTCCTATAATTCACCCCTCCACTTT. Amino acid sequence: CAWRPSSYNSPLHF.

This chain joins TRBV6-5 and TRBJ1-5, with a weak D call TRBD1 (5 bases). Germline V CDR1 and CDR2: MNHEY, SVGAGI. CDR3 length: 15 amino acids. The germline V and J ends were trimmed by 6 bases and 7 bases, with 19 bases remaining between them. CDR3 amino acids: CASRVGGGLLQPQHF. For the CDR3, the DNA is TGTGCCAGCAGAGTTGGGGGGGGGTTATTACAGCCCCAGCATTTT.

The genes are TRBV20-1 and TRBJ2-7; 7 nucleotides agree with TRBD1. V lost 3 bases to trimming and J lost 3 bases; unmatched junction nucleotides: 8. This CDR3 contains 14 residues. Germline loops: CDR1 DFQATT, CDR2 SNEGSKA (reference sequence). This CDR3 reads CSASTGAKLYEQYF. In DNA, the CDR3 is TGCAGTGCTAGTACAGGGGCGAAGCTCTACGAGCAGTACTTC.

V usage is TRBV18 and J usage is TRBJ2-1; 7 bases are shared with TRBD2. Germline CDR1 and CDR2: KGHSH and LQKENI. The junction had 8 bases not matched to a gene; V was cut back by 5 bases and J by 4 bases. The CDR3 is 15 amino acids. CDR3 DNA sequence: TGTGCCAGCTCATTGGGACTACCTACTTACAATGAGCAGTTCTTC. This codes for CASSLGLPTYNEQFF. The full variable domain, rest sourced from reference TRBV18 and TRBJ2-1, is NAGVMQNPRHLVRRRGQEARLRCSPMKGHSHVYWYRQLPEEGLKFMVYLQKENIIDESGMPKERFSAEFPKEGPSILRIQQVVRGDSAAYFCASSLGLPTYNEQFFGPGTRLTVL.

The chain combines TRBV11-3 with TRBJ2-3, with 9 bases aligning to TRBD2. CDR3 length: 18 residues. Looked up from germline, CDR1 is SGHNT and CDR2 is YENEEA. Losses at the gene ends were 5 bases for V and 2 bases for J; bases not matched to a gene: 14. The CDR3 region has the DNA TGTGCCAGCAGCCACACCGGGACTAGCCGACGGCACACAGATACGCAGTATTTT. This translates into CASSHTGTSRRHTDTQYF.

The chain employs TRBV27 and TRBJ1-3; D gene ambiguous. V was cut by 9 bases and J by 0 bases, with 12 bases left in between. CDR3 length: 14 residues. Per germline, CDR1 MNHEY and CDR2 SMNVEV (reference sequence). The CDR3 coding sequence is TGTGCCAGTCAGGCAGCTGCCTCTGGAAACACCATATATTTT. Protein: CASQAAASGNTIYF.

The chain carries TRBV4-2 and TRBJ1-3; 10 bases map to TRBD1. V shed 1 base, J shed 8 bases, and the junction held 2 bases outside the gene matches. Germline lookup yields CDR1 LGHNA and CDR2 YNFKEQ. The CDR3 spans 14 residues. CDR3 nucleotide sequence: TGTGCCAGCAGCCAAGGACAGGGGGCAGACACCATATATTTT. Translation: CASSQGQGADTIYF.

The chain is built from TRBV19 and TRBJ1-1, with a weak D call TRBD1 (6 bases). Germline lookup yields CDR1 LNHDA and CDR2 SQIVND (reference sequence). The V end was cut by 6 bases, the J end by 7 bases, with 12 bases between. The CDR3 length is 12 residues. CDR3 nucleotides: TGTGCCAGTAGCCTCCAGACAGGTGAAGCTTTCTTT. Amino acids: CASSLQTGEAFF.

This clone was counted between two and nine times. This chain links TRBV6-4 with TRBJ1-6, with TRBD1 matching 8 bases. Germline CDR1 MRHNA, CDR2 SNTAGT. The CDR3 is 16 residues long. Unmatched junction bases numbered 14, after V lost 7 bases and J lost 9 bases. This CDR3 is CASTGGAGGLFSPLHF. For the CDR3, the DNA is TGTGCCAGCACCGGTGGAGCAGGGGGCTTGTTTTCACCCCTCCACTTT.

This chain uses TRBV5-1 with TRBJ2-5; a possible D gene is TRBD2 (6 bases). CDR1 and CDR2 from the germline V gene are SGHRS and YFSETQ. The ends were cut back, 4 bases at V and 6 bases at J, with 19 bases in the middle. The length of the CDR3 is 15 residues. Here the CDR3 reads CASSRRDLASKTQYF. DNA for the CDR3: TGCGCCAGCAGCAGGAGGGACTTGGCAAGTAAGACCCAGTACTTC.

This clone was picked up one time. The V and J genes are TRBV28 and TRBJ1-1, with D uncertain. This CDR3 spans 17 amino acids. Germline values: CDR1 MDHEN, CDR2 SYDVKM. V was pared by 2 bases and J by 1 base, with 17 bases between. CDR3 nucleotides: TGTGCCAGCAGTTTACGGCCTTCGGGGTTCGGGAACACTGAAGCTTTCTTT. Translating it yields CASSLRPSGFGNTEAFF.

The rearrangement uses TRBV5-8 and TRBJ2-2; 8 positions agree with TRBD2. This CDR3 has 16 residues. Looked up from germline, CDR1 is SGHTS and CDR2 is YDEGEE. The trim removed 2 bases at V and 0 bases at J, leaving 3 bases unmatched. This CDR3 is CASSFTSGANTGELFF. The CDR3, as DNA: TGTGCCAGCAGCTTTACTAGCGGCGCGAACACCGGGGAGCTGTTTTTT.

The chain couples TRBV2 to TRBJ1-3, with D possibly TRBD1 on 6 matching bases. V lost 6 bases, J lost 4 bases, and 7 bases lay in between. Germline V CDR1 and CDR2: SNHLY, FYNNEI. This CDR3 has 12 residues. Written as DNA, the CDR3 is TGTGCCAGCAGAAGGGGGGGAAACACCATATATTTT. Translating gives CASRRGGNTIYF.

This clone was seen a single time. This chain links TRBV10-2 with TRBJ1-5, with 8 bases lining up with TRBD1. V dropped 6 bases and J dropped 5; count of bases not matched to a gene: 6. The CDR3 is 14 amino acids. Germline assignment: CDR1 WSHSY and CDR2 SAAADI. The CDR3 sequence is CASRLTGGDQPQHF. The CDR3 DNA reads as TGCGCCAGCAGACTAACAGGGGGGGATCAGCCCCAGCATTTT.

The chain employs TRBV5-1 and TRBJ1-1, with D possibly matching TRBD1 (6 bases). Deletions cut 4 bases from V and 4 bases from J, with 17 bases between. Germline lookup yields CDR1 SGHRS and CDR2 YFSETQ. CDR3 length equals 15 residues. The CDR3 region is CASSLGQTWGTEAFF. CDR3 nucleotides: TGCGCCAGCAGCCTAGGACAGACGTGGGGCACTGAAGCTTTCTTT. The complete variable domain, with remaining parts taken from reference TRBV5-1 and TRBJ1-1, reads KAGVTQTPRYLIKTRGQQVTLSCSPISGHRSVSWYQQTPGQGLQFLFEYFSETQRNKGNFPGRFSGRQFSNSRSEMNVSTLELGDSALYLCASSLGQTWGTEAFFGQGTRLTVV.

The chain is built from TRBV6-6 and TRBJ1-2; D remains unclear. The CDR3 extends over 15 amino acids. Trimming removed 11 bases from V and 0 bases from J, with 19 bases in between. The germline gives CDR1 MNHNY, CDR2 SVGAGI (reference sequence). The CDR3 loop reads CASCPLEYTNYGYTF. CDR3 DNA: TGTGCCTCCTGCCCTCTGGAGTATACTAACTATGGCTACACCTTC.

The chain links TRBV6-1 to TRBJ1-2, with D unclear. V was shortened by 1 base and J by 1 base, with 7 bases between the two germline ends. Germline CDR1 is MNHNS and CDR2 is SASEGT. The CDR3 consists of 14 residues. CDR3 in amino acids: CASSEDSFNYGYTF. DNA for the CDR3: TGTGCCAGCAGTGAAGACAGTTTTAACTATGGCTACACCTTC.

The CDR3 nucleotides read TGTGCCAGCAGCGTAGCAGGGGGTGGGACAGATACGCAGTATTTT. Translation: CASSVAGGGTDTQYF. J is TRBJ2-3 and V is TRBV9, with TRBD1 identical over 7 bases. The germline V gene has CDR1 SGDLS and CDR2 YYNGEE. Trimming took 0 bases from V and 3 from J; bases not matched to a gene: 4. The CDR3 loop spans 15 amino acids.

J is TRBJ2-7 and V is TRBV19; 7 bases line up with TRBD1. The CDR3 contains 13 residues. Germline lookup yields CDR1 LNHDA and CDR2 SQIVND (reference sequence). J was trimmed by 5 bases and V by 5 bases; bases with no gene match: 6. The CDR3 DNA is TGTGCCAGTAGTGTAGGGGGCCTGGACGAGCAGTACTTC. This translates into CASSVGGLDEQYF. Filled out from reference TRBV19 and TRBJ2-7, the complete variable domain reads DGGITQSPKYLFRKEGQNVTLSCEQNLNHDAMYWYRQDPGQGLRLIYYSQIVNDFQKGDIAEGYSVSREKKESFPLTVTSAQKNPTAFYLCASSVGGLDEQYFGPGTRLTVT.

The J gene is TRBJ2-7, the V gene TRBV28, with a weak D call TRBD1 (5 bases). The CDR3 is made up of 12 amino acids. V gave up 7 bases and J gave up 3 bases, with 10 bases separating them. Germline CDR1 reads MDHEN; CDR2 reads SYDVKM. The CDR3 loop reads CASKRGLYEQYF. The CDR3 coding sequence is TGTGCCAGCAAAAGGGGTCTCTACGAGCAGTACTTC. The variable domain in full, with the rest retrieved from reference TRBV28 and TRBJ2-7, is DVKVTQSSRYLVKRTGEKVFLECVQDMDHENMFWYRQDPGLGLRLIYFSYDVKMKEKGDIPEGYSVSREKKERFSLILESASTNQTSMYLCASKRGLYEQYFGPGTRLTVT.

This chain joins TRBV28 and TRBJ1-2; D is undetermined. Germline CDR1 MDHEN, CDR2 SYDVKM. The CDR3 sequence is 15 residues long. V was shortened by 2 bases and J by 5 bases, with 15 bases between the two germline ends. CDR3 DNA: TGTGCCAGCAGTTTACCCCCGAACAGCGGATATGGCTACACCTTC. Its translation: CASSLPPNSGYGYTF.

This clone was seen a handful of times. The chain carries TRBV9 and TRBJ2-7, with 11 bases lining up with TRBD1. Losses at the gene ends were 0 bases for V and 6 bases for J; bases not matched to a gene: 2. The CDR3 is 14 amino acids. The germline gives CDR1 SGDLS, CDR2 YYNGEE. The CDR3 DNA follows: TGTGCCAGCAGCGTAGGGACAGGGGGCGCCGAGCAGTACTTC. As protein: CASSVGTGGAEQYF.

The V gene is TRBV7-2, the J gene TRBJ1-4; TRBD1 matches at 8 bases. Germline V CDR1 and CDR2: SGHTA, FQGNSA. The CDR3 sequence is 16 residues long. With V trimmed by 3 bases and J by 6 bases, 9 bases remained unmatched. The CDR3 DNA is TGTGCCAGCAGCTTCGCCCCCGGACAGGGCCATGAAAAACTGTTTTTT. Its translation is CASSFAPGQGHEKLFF.

The genes are TRBV5-1 and TRBJ2-7; 12 nucleotides align to TRBD1. The V gene end was trimmed by 3 bases and the J gene end by 7 bases; junction bases not matched to a gene: 11. CDR3 length: 16 amino acids. Per germline, CDR1 SGHRS and CDR2 YFSETQ. The CDR3 protein is CASSWNPGTGGLEQYF. The CDR3 bases are TGCGCCAGCAGCTGGAACCCCGGGACAGGGGGCCTTGAGCAGTACTTC.

The J gene is TRBJ1-1, the V gene TRBV23-1; D possibly corresponds to TRBD1 (6 bases). TRBV23-1 is placed among ORFs of uncertain function. This CDR3 has 16 amino acids. The ends were cut back, 0 bases at V and 0 bases at J, with 11 bases in the middle. The CDR3 region has the DNA TGCGCCAGCAGTCAATCAGGACAGACATTGAACACTGAAGCTTTCTTT. Protein sequence: CASSQSGQTLNTEAFF.

V usage is TRBV14 and J usage is TRBJ1-2; no definite D call. Trimming cost V 2 bases and J 7 bases, with 11 bases left between them. The CDR3 has 13 amino acids. From germline, CDR1 is SGHDN and CDR2 FVKESK. CDR3 sequence: CASSQLGRAGYTF. Written as DNA, the CDR3 is TGTGCCAGCAGCCAATTGGGCCGAGCTGGCTACACCTTC. The complete variable domain, with remaining parts taken from reference TRBV14 and TRBJ1-2, reads EAGVTQFPSHSVIEKGQTVTLRCDPISGHDNLYWYRRVMGKEIKFLLHFVKESKQDESGMPNNRFLAERTGGTYSTLKVQPAELEDSGVYFCASSQLGRAGYTFGSGTRLTVV.